Listed below are T cell receptor beta chains from one sample, sequenced in a study of CD8 T cells in ankylosing spondylitis. A single record per CDR3 protein comes from TCRdb applying MiXCR to the 5' RACE reads. The table lists hundreds of thousands of distinct CDR3 sequences, about 13% of them singletons. The sequenced material came from blood, either unsorted or a sorted T cell fraction (not recorded which). These receptors originate from a male donor with ankylosing spondylitis. CDR3s include the opening cysteine and the closing phenylalanine or tryptophan. Fields, in order: CDR3 protein, CDR3 DNA, clone size, CDR3 length, J gene, D gene, V gene. The D gene is left open where the match is weak. A row's size may be missing; if present it is once, few, many or a size class.

CDR3 protein: CSARKAAHYGYTF
CDR3 DNA: TGCAGTGCTAGAAAGGCAGCCCACTATGGCTACACCTTC
clone size: few
CDR3 length: 13
J gene: TRBJ1-2
D gene: .
V gene: TRBV20-1

CDR3 protein: CASTIQETQYF
CDR3 DNA: TGTGCCAGCACTATACAAGAGACCCAGTACTTC
clone size: .
CDR3 length: 11
J gene: TRBJ2-5
D gene: .
V gene: TRBV12-3/TRBV12-4

CDR3 protein: CASFTGIGQRYNEQFF
CDR3 DNA: TGTGCCAGCTTCACCGGTATTGGACAGCGATACAATGAGCAGTTCTTC
clone size: few
CDR3 length: 16
J gene: TRBJ2-1
D gene: .
V gene: TRBV18

CDR3 protein: CASSQQGNRSPLHF
CDR3 DNA: TGTGCCAGCAGTCAACAGGGGAATCGTTCACCCCTCCACTTT
clone size: few
CDR3 length: 14
J gene: TRBJ1-6
D gene: TRBD1
V gene: TRBV28

CDR3 protein: CSAPTSGRYEQYF
CDR3 DNA: TGCAGTGCTCCGACTAGCGGGAGGTACGAGCAGTACTTC
clone size: few
CDR3 length: 13
J gene: TRBJ2-7
D gene: TRBD2
V gene: TRBV20-1

CDR3 protein: CSARNSGTPQVRGELFF
CDR3 DNA: TGCAGCGCTAGGAATAGCGGGACCCCCCAGGTTCGCGGGGAGCTGTTTTTT
clone size: .
CDR3 length: 17
J gene: TRBJ2-2
D gene: TRBD2
V gene: TRBV20-1

CDR3 protein: CASSVGLAGGLEQFF
CDR3 DNA: TGTGCCAGCAGCGTGGGACTAGCGGGAGGGCTTGAGCAGTTCTTC
clone size: .
CDR3 length: 15
J gene: TRBJ2-1
D gene: TRBD2
V gene: TRBV25-1

CDR3 protein: CASSLGGAKFTDTQYF
CDR3 DNA: TGTGCCAGCAGCTTAGGGGGGGCCAAATTCACAGATACGCAGTATTTT
clone size: .
CDR3 length: 16
J gene: TRBJ2-3
D gene: .
V gene: TRBV7-9

CDR3 protein: CSVGQGGEAFF
CDR3 DNA: TGCAGCGTTGGTCAGGGGGGTGAAGCTTTCTTT
clone size: .
CDR3 length: 11
J gene: TRBJ1-1
D gene: TRBD1
V gene: TRBV29-1

CDR3 protein: CASSSTSEQETQYF
CDR3 DNA: TGCGCCAGCTCTAGCACTAGCGAACAAGAGACCCAGTACTTC
clone size: .
CDR3 length: 14
J gene: TRBJ2-5
D gene: TRBD2
V gene: TRBV5-1

CDR3 protein: CSARRTGVPDTQYF
CDR3 DNA: TGCAGTGCTAGAAGGACAGGGGTTCCAGATACGCAGTATTTT
clone size: few
CDR3 length: 14
J gene: TRBJ2-3
D gene: TRBD1
V gene: TRBV20-1

CDR3 protein: CASSQRLGNEQFF
CDR3 DNA: TGTGCCAGCAGCCAACGACTAGGCAATGAGCAGTTCTTC
clone size: .
CDR3 length: 13
J gene: TRBJ2-1
D gene: .
V gene: TRBV11-2

CDR3 protein: CASSTIAETQYF
CDR3 DNA: TGTGCCAGCAGCACGATTGCCGAGACCCAGTACTTC
clone size: few
CDR3 length: 12
J gene: TRBJ2-5
D gene: .
V gene: TRBV7-9

CDR3 protein: CASSLEGGTGELFF
CDR3 DNA: TGCGCCAGCAGCTTGGAAGGGGGCACCGGGGAGCTGTTTTTT
clone size: many
CDR3 length: 14
J gene: TRBJ2-2
D gene: .
V gene: TRBV5-1

CDR3 protein: CASSLRGRASGKYNEQFF
CDR3 DNA: TGTGCCAGCAGCCTCCGGGGTAGGGCTAGCGGGAAATACAATGAGCAGTTCTTC
clone size: many
CDR3 length: 18
J gene: TRBJ2-1
D gene: TRBD2
V gene: TRBV3-1

CDR3 protein: CATSDFADTQYF
CDR3 DNA: TGTGCCACCAGTGATTTCGCCGATACGCAGTATTTT
clone size: many
CDR3 length: 12
J gene: TRBJ2-3
D gene: .
V gene: TRBV24-1

CDR3 protein: CSGGQAETQYF
CDR3 DNA: TGCAGCGGTGGACAGGCAGAGACCCAGTACTTC
clone size: few
CDR3 length: 11
J gene: TRBJ2-5
D gene: TRBD1
V gene: TRBV29-1

CDR3 protein: CASSQDQRPRLEQYF
CDR3 DNA: TGTGCCAGCAGCCAAGATCAACGGCCGAGGCTCGAGCAGTACTTC
clone size: few
CDR3 length: 15
J gene: TRBJ2-7
D gene: .
V gene: TRBV14

CDR3 protein: CSLGTSIYNEQFF
CDR3 DNA: TGCAGCCTTGGGACTAGCATCTACAATGAGCAGTTCTTC
clone size: few
CDR3 length: 13
J gene: TRBJ2-1
D gene: TRBD2
V gene: TRBV20-1

CDR3 protein: CASSPRFGTSGEETQYF
CDR3 DNA: TGTGCCAGCAGCCCACGCTTTGGGACTAGCGGGGAGGAGACCCAGTACTTC
clone size: many
CDR3 length: 17
J gene: TRBJ2-5
D gene: TRBD2
V gene: TRBV7-9

CDR3 protein: CASSLEGSGSDNEQFF
CDR3 DNA: TGCGCCAGCAGCTTGGAGGGTAGCGGGAGCGACAATGAGCAGTTCTTC
clone size: few
CDR3 length: 16
J gene: TRBJ2-1
D gene: TRBD2
V gene: TRBV5-1

CDR3 protein: CSVRGQGFYTTDTQYF
CDR3 DNA: TGCAGCGTCCGGGGACAGGGGTTCTATACCACAGATACGCAGTATTTT
clone size: many
CDR3 length: 16
J gene: TRBJ2-3
D gene: TRBD1
V gene: TRBV29-1

CDR3 protein: CASSPRMTGTGELFF
CDR3 DNA: TGTGCCAGCAGTCCTCGAATGACCGGCACCGGGGAGCTGTTTTTT
clone size: .
CDR3 length: 15
J gene: TRBJ2-2
D gene: .
V gene: TRBV12-3/TRBV12-4

CDR3 protein: CASSPRTSAQYDTQYF
CDR3 DNA: TGTGCCAGCAGCCCGAGGACTAGCGCTCAATACGATACGCAGTATTTT
clone size: many
CDR3 length: 16
J gene: TRBJ2-3
D gene: TRBD2
V gene: TRBV6-1

CDR3 protein: CASSQGDRDNYGYTF
CDR3 DNA: TGTGCCAGCAGCCAAGGGGACAGAGACAACTATGGCTACACCTTC
clone size: .
CDR3 length: 15
J gene: TRBJ1-2
D gene: TRBD1
V gene: TRBV3-1

CDR3 protein: CASSLTSRKRDEQFF
CDR3 DNA: TGTGCCAGCAGTTTAACTAGCAGGAAGAGGGATGAGCAGTTCTTC
clone size: .
CDR3 length: 15
J gene: TRBJ2-1
D gene: .
V gene: TRBV12-3/TRBV12-4

CDR3 protein: CSGHNPGVFYGYTF
CDR3 DNA: TGCAGTGGCCACAACCCCGGAGTCTTCTATGGCTACACCTTC
clone size: many
CDR3 length: 14
J gene: TRBJ1-2
D gene: .
V gene: TRBV20-1

CDR3 protein: CAFASSYNEQFF
CDR3 DNA: TGTGCCTTCGCGAGCTCCTACAATGAGCAGTTCTTC
clone size: few
CDR3 length: 12
J gene: TRBJ2-1
D gene: .
V gene: TRBV10-3

CDR3 protein: CAIRQGGEETQYF
CDR3 DNA: TGTGCCATACGGCAGGGCGGCGAAGAGACCCAGTACTTC
clone size: .
CDR3 length: 13
J gene: TRBJ2-5
D gene: .
V gene: TRBV11-2

CDR3 protein: CAWRRDRNTGELFF
CDR3 DNA: TGTGCCTGGAGAAGGGACAGGAACACCGGGGAGCTGTTTTTT
clone size: .
CDR3 length: 14
J gene: TRBJ2-2
D gene: TRBD1
V gene: TRBV30

CDR3 protein: CSVGYTGTDTQYF
CDR3 DNA: TGCAGCGTTGGCTACACCGGTACAGATACGCAGTATTTT
clone size: .
CDR3 length: 13
J gene: TRBJ2-3
D gene: .
V gene: TRBV29-1

CDR3 protein: CSASHLAGHNEQFF
CDR3 DNA: TGCAGTGCTAGTCATCTAGCGGGCCACAATGAGCAGTTCTTC
clone size: many
CDR3 length: 14
J gene: TRBJ2-1
D gene: TRBD2
V gene: TRBV20-1

CDR3 protein: CASSLVPDQETQYF
CDR3 DNA: TGCGCCAGCAGCTTGGTACCCGACCAAGAGACCCAGTACTTC
clone size: many
CDR3 length: 14
J gene: TRBJ2-5
D gene: .
V gene: TRBV5-1

CDR3 protein: CSVVEQETQYF
CDR3 DNA: TGCAGCGTTGTAGAACAAGAGACCCAGTACTTC
clone size: many
CDR3 length: 11
J gene: TRBJ2-5
D gene: .
V gene: TRBV29-1

CDR3 protein: CASSPRGAENTGELFF
CDR3 DNA: TGTGCCAGCAGTCCGAGGGGGGCGGAGAACACCGGGGAGCTGTTTTTT
clone size: .
CDR3 length: 16
J gene: TRBJ2-2
D gene: .
V gene: TRBV11-1

CDR3 protein: CASSRTGTGVIGNTIYF
CDR3 DNA: TGTGCCAGCAGCAGGACCGGGACAGGGGTGATCGGAAACACCATATATTTT
clone size: many
CDR3 length: 17
J gene: TRBJ1-3
D gene: TRBD1
V gene: TRBV7-8

CDR3 protein: CATSRDLPAAKNIQYF
CDR3 DNA: TGTGCCACCAGCAGAGATCTTCCCGCAGCCAAAAACATTCAGTACTTC
clone size: .
CDR3 length: 16
J gene: TRBJ2-4
D gene: .
V gene: TRBV15

CDR3 protein: CASSKGASGGNEQFF
CDR3 DNA: TGTGCCAGCAGCAAAGGGGCTAGCGGGGGAAATGAGCAGTTCTTC
clone size: few
CDR3 length: 15
J gene: TRBJ2-1
D gene: TRBD2
V gene: TRBV12-3/TRBV12-4

CDR3 protein: CASTIRTSGVNEQFF
CDR3 DNA: TGTGCCAGCACAATCCGGACTAGCGGGGTGAATGAGCAGTTCTTC
clone size: few
CDR3 length: 15
J gene: TRBJ2-1
D gene: TRBD2
V gene: TRBV11-2

CDR3 protein: CATSRDRPSGAKNIQYF
CDR3 DNA: TGTGCCACCAGCAGAGATCGGCCTAGCGGAGCCAAAAACATTCAGTACTTC
clone size: few
CDR3 length: 17
J gene: TRBJ2-4
D gene: TRBD2
V gene: TRBV15

CDR3 protein: CASSLLRDTASGANVLTF
CDR3 DNA: TGCGCCAGCAGCTTGTTAAGGGACACAGCCTCTGGGGCCAACGTCCTGACTTTC
clone size: .
CDR3 length: 18
J gene: TRBJ2-6
D gene: .
V gene: TRBV5-1

CDR3 protein: CASRIGASDEQFF
CDR3 DNA: TGCGCCAGCAGAATCGGGGCTAGCGATGAGCAGTTCTTC
clone size: few
CDR3 length: 13
J gene: TRBJ2-1
D gene: .
V gene: TRBV5-1

CDR3 protein: CASSQTGVYEKLFF
CDR3 DNA: TGTGCCAGCAGTCAGACAGGAGTATATGAAAAACTGTTTTTT
clone size: few
CDR3 length: 14
J gene: TRBJ1-4
D gene: .
V gene: TRBV28

CDR3 protein: CASSRNRLATNEKLFF
CDR3 DNA: TGTGCCAGCAGTCGGAATCGGCTTGCAACTAATGAAAAACTGTTTTTT
clone size: few
CDR3 length: 16
J gene: TRBJ1-4
D gene: .
V gene: TRBV6-1

CDR3 protein: CSARDRSGSAGELFF
CDR3 DNA: TGCAGTGCTAGAGATAGGAGCGGGAGTGCCGGGGAGCTGTTTTTT
clone size: .
CDR3 length: 15
J gene: TRBJ2-2
D gene: TRBD2
V gene: TRBV20-1

CDR3 protein: CASSSRNSPLHF
CDR3 DNA: TGTGCCAGCAGCTCGCGTAATTCACCCCTCCACTTT
clone size: .
CDR3 length: 12
J gene: TRBJ1-6
D gene: .
V gene: TRBV21-1